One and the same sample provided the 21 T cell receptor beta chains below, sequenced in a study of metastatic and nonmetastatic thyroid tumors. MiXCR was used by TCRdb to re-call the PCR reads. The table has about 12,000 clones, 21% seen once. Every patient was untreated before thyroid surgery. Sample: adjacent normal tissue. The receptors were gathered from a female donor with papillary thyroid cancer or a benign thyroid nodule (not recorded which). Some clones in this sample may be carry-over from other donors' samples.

DNA of the CDR3: TGTGCCAGCACGGCTATCTACGGCGAGCAGTACTTC. Translated, it gives CASTAIYGEQYF. The chain combines TRBV6-1 with TRBJ2-7; no firm D call. V was pared by 7 bases and J by 6 bases, with 13 bases between. CDR1 is MNHNS and CDR2 is SASEGT in the germline V gene. This CDR3 contains 12 residues.

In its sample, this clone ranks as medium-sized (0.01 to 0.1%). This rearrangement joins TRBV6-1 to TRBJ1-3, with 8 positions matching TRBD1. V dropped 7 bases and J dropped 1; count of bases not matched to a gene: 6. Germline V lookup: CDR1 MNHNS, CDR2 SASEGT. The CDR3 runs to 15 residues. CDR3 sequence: CASTGQGSSGNTIYF. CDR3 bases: TGTGCCAGCACCGGACAGGGAAGTTCTGGAAACACCATATATTTT.

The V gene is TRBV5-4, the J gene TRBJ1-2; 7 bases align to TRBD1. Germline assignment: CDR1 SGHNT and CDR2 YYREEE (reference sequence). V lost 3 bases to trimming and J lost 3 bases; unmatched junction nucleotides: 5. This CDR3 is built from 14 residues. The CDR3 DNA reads TGTGCCAGCAGCTGGGACAGCAGCGACTATGGCTACACCTTC. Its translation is CASSWDSSDYGYTF.

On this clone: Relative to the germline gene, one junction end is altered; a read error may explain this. CDR3 in DNA: TGTGCCAGCAACTGGATCGAAACCACTGAAGCTTTCTTC. Its translation is CASNWIETTEAFF. The J gene is TRBJ1-1, the V gene TRBV13; D call uncertain. CDR3 length: 13 amino acids. From germline, CDR1 is PRHDT and CDR2 FYEKMQ (reference sequence).

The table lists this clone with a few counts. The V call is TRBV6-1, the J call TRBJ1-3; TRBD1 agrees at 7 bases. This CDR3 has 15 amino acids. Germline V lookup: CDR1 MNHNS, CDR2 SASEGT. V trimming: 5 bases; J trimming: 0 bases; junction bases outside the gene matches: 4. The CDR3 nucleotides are TGTGCCAGCAGTCTTAGGACAGGCTCTGGAAACACCATATATTTT. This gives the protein CASSLRTGSGNTIYF.

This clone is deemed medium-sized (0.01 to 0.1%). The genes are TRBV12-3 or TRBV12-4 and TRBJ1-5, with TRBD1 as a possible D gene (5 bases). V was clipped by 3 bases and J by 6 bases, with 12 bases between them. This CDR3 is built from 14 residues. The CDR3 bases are TGTGCCAGCAGTTTCGGGCAGGGAGGTCAGCCCCAGCATTTT. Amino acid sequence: CASSFGQGGQPQHF.

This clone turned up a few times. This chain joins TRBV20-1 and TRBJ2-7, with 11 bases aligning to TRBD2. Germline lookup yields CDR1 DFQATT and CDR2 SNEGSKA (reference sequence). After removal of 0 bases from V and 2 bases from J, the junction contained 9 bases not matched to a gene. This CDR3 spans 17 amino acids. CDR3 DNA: TGCAGTGCTAGAGATCTAGCGGGAGGTTCGGAAACCTACGAGCAGTACGTC. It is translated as CSARDLAGGSETYEQYV.

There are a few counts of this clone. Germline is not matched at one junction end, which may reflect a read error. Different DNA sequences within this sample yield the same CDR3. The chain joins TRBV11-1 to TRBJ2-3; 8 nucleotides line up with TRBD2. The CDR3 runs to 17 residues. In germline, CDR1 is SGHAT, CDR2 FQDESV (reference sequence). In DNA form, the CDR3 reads TGTGCCAGCAGCTTAGGGGCGGGGGGTCGAGGATCAGATACGCAGTACTTT. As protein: CASSLGAGGRGSDTQYF.

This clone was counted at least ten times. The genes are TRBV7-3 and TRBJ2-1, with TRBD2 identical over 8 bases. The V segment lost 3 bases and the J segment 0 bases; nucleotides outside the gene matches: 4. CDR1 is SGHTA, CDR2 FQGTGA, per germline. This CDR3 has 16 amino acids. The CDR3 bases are TGTGCCAGCAGCTTGGTTGGGACTAGCTCCTACAATGAGCAGTTCTTC. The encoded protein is CASSLVGTSSYNEQFF.

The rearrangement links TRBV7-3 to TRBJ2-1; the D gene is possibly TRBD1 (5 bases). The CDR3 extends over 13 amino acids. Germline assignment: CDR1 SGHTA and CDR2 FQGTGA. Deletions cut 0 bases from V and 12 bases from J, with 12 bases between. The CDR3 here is CASSLTNRYGQFF. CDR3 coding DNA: TGTGCCAGCAGCTTAACGAACAGGTATGGGCAGTTCTTC.

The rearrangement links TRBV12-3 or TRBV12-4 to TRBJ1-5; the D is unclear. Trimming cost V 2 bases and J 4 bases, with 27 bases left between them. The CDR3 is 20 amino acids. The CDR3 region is CASSLTPTLGFSGPNQPQHF. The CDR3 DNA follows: TGTGCCAGCAGTTTAACCCCAACCCTGGGGTTTTCCGGCCCAAATCAGCCCCAGCATTTT.

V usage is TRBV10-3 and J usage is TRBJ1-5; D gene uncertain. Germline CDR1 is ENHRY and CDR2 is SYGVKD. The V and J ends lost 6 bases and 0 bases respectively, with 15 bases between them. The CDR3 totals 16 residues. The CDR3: CAIRVTVVYSNQPQHF. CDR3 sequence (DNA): TGTGCCATCAGGGTGACTGTGGTCTATAGCAATCAGCCCCAGCATTTT.

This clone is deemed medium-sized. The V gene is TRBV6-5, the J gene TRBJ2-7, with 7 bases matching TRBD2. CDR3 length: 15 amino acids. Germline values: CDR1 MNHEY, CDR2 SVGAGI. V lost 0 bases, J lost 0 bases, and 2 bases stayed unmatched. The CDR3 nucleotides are TGTGCCAGCAGTTACTCGGGAGGGAGCTCCTACGAGCAGTACTTC. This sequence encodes CASSYSGGSSYEQYF.

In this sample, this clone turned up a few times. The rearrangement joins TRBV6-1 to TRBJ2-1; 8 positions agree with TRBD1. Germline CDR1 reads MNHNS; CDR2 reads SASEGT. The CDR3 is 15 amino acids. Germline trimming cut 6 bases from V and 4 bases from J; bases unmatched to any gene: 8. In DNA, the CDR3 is TGTGCCAGCAGACAGGGGGTAATTGGGTACAATGAGCAGTTCTTC. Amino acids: CASRQGVIGYNEQFF.

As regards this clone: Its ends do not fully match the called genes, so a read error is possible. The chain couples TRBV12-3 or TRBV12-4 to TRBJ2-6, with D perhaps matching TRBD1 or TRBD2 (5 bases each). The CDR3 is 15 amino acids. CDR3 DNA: TGTGCCAGCAGGCGCTTGGAGGCTGGGGCCAACGTCCTTACTTTC. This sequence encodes CASRRLEAGANVLTF.

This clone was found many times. CDR3 loop: CASSLGGTPEQYF. Here the CDR3 DNA reads TGCGCCAGCAGCTTGGGGGGGACACCCGAGCAGTACTTC. J is TRBJ2-7 and V is TRBV5-1, with TRBD1 as a possible D gene (6 bases). Trimming pared 0 bases from V and 6 bases from J, leaving 10 bases between. Germline lookup yields CDR1 SGHRS and CDR2 YFSETQ. This CDR3 region has 13 residues.

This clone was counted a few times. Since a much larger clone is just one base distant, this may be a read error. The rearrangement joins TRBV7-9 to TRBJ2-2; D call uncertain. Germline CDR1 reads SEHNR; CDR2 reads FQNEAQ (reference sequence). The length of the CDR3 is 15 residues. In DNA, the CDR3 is TGTGCCAGCAGCCCCCGACGGGCGAACACCTGGGAGCTGTTTTTT. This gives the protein CASSPRRANTWELFF.

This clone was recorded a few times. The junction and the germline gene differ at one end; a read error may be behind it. CDR3 sequence reads: CASILDSRSYTF. The CDR3 DNA is TGTGCCAGCATTTTAGACAGTAGGAGCTACACCTTC. This chain connects TRBV12-3 or TRBV12-4 to TRBJ1-2; TRBD1 might be the D (5 bases). The CDR3 totals 12 residues.

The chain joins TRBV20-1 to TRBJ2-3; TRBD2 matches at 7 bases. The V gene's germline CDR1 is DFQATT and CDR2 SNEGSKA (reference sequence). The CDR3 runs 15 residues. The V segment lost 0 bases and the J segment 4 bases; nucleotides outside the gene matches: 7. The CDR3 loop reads CSARDPAGVPDTQYF. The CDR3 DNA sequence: TGCAGTGCTAGAGACCCGGCGGGAGTGCCAGATACGCAGTATTTT.

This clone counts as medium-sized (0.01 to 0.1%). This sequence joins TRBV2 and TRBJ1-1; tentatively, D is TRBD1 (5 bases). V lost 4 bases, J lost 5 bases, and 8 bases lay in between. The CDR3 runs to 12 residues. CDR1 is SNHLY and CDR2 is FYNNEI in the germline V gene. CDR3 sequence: CASSGAGTEAFF. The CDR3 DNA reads TGTGCCAGCAGTGGGGCAGGGACTGAAGCTTTCTTT.

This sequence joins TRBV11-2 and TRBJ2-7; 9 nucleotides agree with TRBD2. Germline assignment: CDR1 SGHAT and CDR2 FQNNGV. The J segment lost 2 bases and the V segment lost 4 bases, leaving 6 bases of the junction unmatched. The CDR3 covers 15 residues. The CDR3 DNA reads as TGTGCCAGCAGCTCCGAAGCGGGGGGACCCTACGAGCAGTACTTC. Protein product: CASSSEAGGPYEQYF.